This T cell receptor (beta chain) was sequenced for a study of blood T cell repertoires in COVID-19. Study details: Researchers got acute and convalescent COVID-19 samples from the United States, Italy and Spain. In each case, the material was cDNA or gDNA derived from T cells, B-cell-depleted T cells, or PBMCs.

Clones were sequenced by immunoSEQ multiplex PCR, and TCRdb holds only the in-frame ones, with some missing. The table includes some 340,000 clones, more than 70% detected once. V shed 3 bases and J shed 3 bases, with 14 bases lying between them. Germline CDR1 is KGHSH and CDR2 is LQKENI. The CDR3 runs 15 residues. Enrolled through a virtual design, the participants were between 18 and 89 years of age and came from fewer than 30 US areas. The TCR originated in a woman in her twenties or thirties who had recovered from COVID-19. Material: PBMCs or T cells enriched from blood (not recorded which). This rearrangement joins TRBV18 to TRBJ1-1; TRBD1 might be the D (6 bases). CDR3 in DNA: TGTGCCAGCTCACCGTCTCGGACAGAGGACACTGAAGCTTTCTTT. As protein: CASSPSRTEDTEAFF.